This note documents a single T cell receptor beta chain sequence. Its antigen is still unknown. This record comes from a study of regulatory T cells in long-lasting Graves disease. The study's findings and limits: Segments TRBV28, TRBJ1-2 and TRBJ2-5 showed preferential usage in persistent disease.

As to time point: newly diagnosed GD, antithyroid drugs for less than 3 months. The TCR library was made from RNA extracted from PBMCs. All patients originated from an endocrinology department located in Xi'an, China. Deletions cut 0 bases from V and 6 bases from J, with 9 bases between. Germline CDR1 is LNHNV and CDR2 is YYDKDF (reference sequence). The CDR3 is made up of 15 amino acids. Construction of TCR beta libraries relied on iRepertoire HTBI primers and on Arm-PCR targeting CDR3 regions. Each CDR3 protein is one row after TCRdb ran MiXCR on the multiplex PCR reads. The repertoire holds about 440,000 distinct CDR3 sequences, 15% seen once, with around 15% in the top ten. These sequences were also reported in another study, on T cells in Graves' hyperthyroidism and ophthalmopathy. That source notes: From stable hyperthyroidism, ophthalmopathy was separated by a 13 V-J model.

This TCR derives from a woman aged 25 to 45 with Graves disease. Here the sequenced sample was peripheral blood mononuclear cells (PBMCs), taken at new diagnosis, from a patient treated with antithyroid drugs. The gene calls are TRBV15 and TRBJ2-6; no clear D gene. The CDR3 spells CATSRDGRSANVLTF. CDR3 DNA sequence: TGTGCCACCAGCAGAGATGGCAGATCGGCCAACGTCCTGACTTTC.